The 10 T cell receptor beta chains below were found in one sample sequenced in a study of cytomegalovirus exposure and HLA in healthy donors (dated by TCRdb to about 2017). Preparation of the library involved the immunoSEQ multiplex PCR assay. TCRdb's version of the immuneACCESS table is confined to in-frame rearrangements and falls short of the full clone set. An unresolved V gene accounts for under half of the shortfall where checked; the remainder is of unknown origin. Here the sample has 200,000 or so clones; roughly 80% occur a single time. Around 6.7% of the sample is taken by the ten largest. Sequencing was carried out using PBMCs. These TCRs come from a man between 18 and 35 years old in good health and CMV-seropositive.

This chain joins TRBV28 and TRBJ1-4; 8 nucleotides line up with TRBD1. This CDR3 contains 17 residues. V shed 4 bases and J 8 bases; nucleotides not matched to a gene: 15. In germline, CDR1 is MDHEN, CDR2 SYDVKM. This chain's CDR3 is CASSSTGQTGGREKLFF. Written as DNA, the CDR3 is TGTGCCAGCAGTTCGACCGGTCAAACAGGGGGAAGAGAAAAACTGTTTTTT.

The V and J genes are TRBV2 and TRBJ1-1; D call uncertain. Trimming pared 4 bases from V and 7 bases from J, leaving 10 bases between. The CDR3 spans 12 residues. Germline V lookup: CDR1 SNHLY, CDR2 FYNNEI. Written as DNA, the CDR3 is TGTGCCAGCAGTGCCCAACTAGGTGAAGCTTTCTTT. It encodes CASSAQLGEAFF.

The chain employs TRBV5-6 and TRBJ1-3; the D is unclear. CDR1 is SGHDT, CDR2 YYEEEE, per germline. Trimming removed 2 bases at V and 0 bases at J, with 12 bases between. The CDR3 is 16 residues long. The CDR3 is CASSLAVRSSGNTIYF. CDR3 nucleotides: TGTGCCAGCAGCTTAGCGGTCAGGAGCTCTGGAAACACCATATATTTT.

The V call is TRBV28, the J call TRBJ1-2, with a tentative D call TRBD1 (6 bases). The CDR3 is 15 amino acids. Germline V gives CDR1 MDHEN, CDR2 SYDVKM. Trimming shortened V by 5 bases and J by 1 base, and 14 bases separated the two germline ends. The CDR3 DNA sequence: TGTGCCAGCAGTCAGGGGATGGCTATTAACTATGGCTACACCTTC. Its protein is CASSQGMAINYGYTF.

V and J are TRBV19 and TRBJ2-7; 7 nucleotides line up with TRBD2. Per the germline V gene, CDR1 is LNHDA and CDR2 is SQIVND (reference sequence). The CDR3 sequence is 15 residues long. Trimming took 1 base from V and 1 from J; bases not matched to a gene: 4. Here the CDR3 reads CASSIGEGLSYEQYF. CDR3 DNA: TGTGCCAGTAGTATAGGGGAGGGGCTGTCCTACGAGCAGTACTTC.

This chain connects TRBV7-2 to TRBJ2-5; 7 bases agree with TRBD2. The CDR3 covers 13 residues. Germline V gene data show CDR1 as SGHTA and CDR2 as FQGNSA. Trimming took 3 bases from V and 4 from J; bases not matched to a gene: 2. The CDR3 DNA reads TGTGCCAGCAGCTTTGGGGGGGGAGAGACCCAGTACTTC. Amino acid sequence: CASSFGGGETQYF.

The chain couples TRBV7-2 to TRBJ2-7; TRBD2 aligns across 7 bases. Per germline, CDR1 SGHTA and CDR2 FQGNSA. The CDR3 is made up of 15 amino acids. The ends lost 5 bases at V and 2 bases at J; junction bases unmatched: 9. CDR3 in amino acids: CASSLSGTETYEQYF. The CDR3 bases are TGTGCCAGCAGCCTAAGCGGGACTGAAACCTACGAGCAGTACTTC.

The V gene is TRBV9, the J gene TRBJ1-4; D uncertain. Trimming shortened V by 1 base and J by 4 bases, and 8 bases separated the two germline ends. There are 14 residues in the CDR3. The germline V gene has CDR1 SGDLS and CDR2 YYNGEE. CDR3 loop: CASSVMVSNEKLFF. As DNA, the CDR3 is TGTGCCAGCAGCGTAATGGTCAGTAATGAAAAACTGTTTTTT.

The chain couples TRBV30 to TRBJ1-2; TRBD1 is a possible D gene (5 bases). Trimming removed 0 bases from V and 5 bases from J, with 7 bases in between. Germline V gene lookup returns CDR1 GTSNPN and CDR2 SVGIG (reference sequence). The CDR3 sequence is 12 residues long. The CDR3 reads CAWSVGTYGYTF. The CDR3 nucleotides read TGTGCCTGGAGTGTGGGGACTTATGGCTACACCTTC.

The chain joins TRBV9 to TRBJ2-3; 8 positions agree with TRBD1. In germline, CDR1 is SGDLS, CDR2 YYNGEE. Trimming removed 2 bases from V and 0 bases from J; junction bases left unmatched: 2. This CDR3 comprises 15 residues. CDR3: CASSVQGASTDTQYF. The CDR3 coding sequence is TGTGCCAGCAGCGTCCAGGGGGCTAGCACAGATACGCAGTATTTT.